The 16 T cell receptor beta chains in this list originate from one sample, sequenced in a study of T cells after yellow fever vaccination. TCRdb re-called the 5' RACE reads through MiXCR, storing one row per CDR3 protein. The table has approximately 300,000 distinct CDR3 sequences, around 10% seen once; the top ten hold 3% to 3.5%. The source material was CD4+ T cells sorted from PBMCs, sampled 45 days after the yellow fever booster vaccination. All receptors derive from a man aged 18 to 30 who received the YFV17D yellow fever vaccine.

This clonotype has only one observation. The chain is built from TRBV20-1 and TRBJ2-4; the D is unclear. The length of the CDR3 is 11 residues. Germline CDR1 and CDR2: DFQATT and SNEGSKA (reference sequence). V was shortened by 3 bases and J by 2 bases, with 2 bases between the two germline ends. The CDR3 DNA sequence: TGCAGTGCTAGGCCCAAAAACATTCAGTACTTC. This gives the protein CSARPKNIQYF.

The sample holds many counts of this clonotype. The gene calls are TRBV20-1 and TRBJ2-1, with TRBD1 identical over 10 bases. Germline loops: CDR1 DFQATT, CDR2 SNEGSKA (reference sequence). The CDR3 is made up of 16 amino acids. V was clipped by 6 bases and J by 4 bases; unmatched bases: 12. The CDR3 sequence: CSASTTTGQGYNEQFF. Here the CDR3 DNA reads TGCAGTGCAAGTACCACAACGGGACAGGGGTACAATGAGCAGTTCTTC.

The chain couples TRBV3-1 to TRBJ1-5; D is perhaps TRBD1 (5 bases). The CDR3 length is 13 residues. Trimming removed 4 bases from V and 3 bases from J, with 7 bases in between. Germline values: CDR1 LGHDT, CDR2 YNNKEL (reference sequence). CDR3 sequence (DNA): TGTGCCAGCAGCCGACAGTACAATCAGCCCCAGCATTTT. It yields the protein CASSRQYNQPQHF.

There are many counts of this clonotype. As DNA, the CDR3 is TGCAGTGCGCTAGCGGGGGGGAGCTCCTACGAGCAGTACGTC. Protein sequence: CSALAGGSSYEQYV. The rearrangement links TRBV20-1 to TRBJ2-7, with 12 nucleotides matching TRBD2. V shed 6 bases, J shed 0 bases, and the junction held 3 bases outside the gene matches. This CDR3 is 14 amino acids long. The germline V gene encodes CDR1 DFQATT and CDR2 SNEGSKA (reference sequence).

This clonotype was seen more than once but under ten times. V usage is TRBV12-3 or TRBV12-4 and J usage is TRBJ1-1; D ambiguous. Trimming shortened V by 2 bases and J by 3 bases, and 7 bases separated the two germline ends. The CDR3 is 13 residues long. CDR3 residues: CASSLNSYTEAFF. The CDR3 DNA is TGTGCCAGCAGTTTAAACAGCTACACTGAAGCTTTCTTT.

CDR3 coding DNA: TGTGCCAGCAGCAGGACTAGCTTCGATACGCAGTATTTT. Translated, it gives CASSRTSFDTQYF. The genes are TRBV9 and TRBJ2-3, with 8 positions matching TRBD2. J lost 6 bases, V lost 4 bases, and 4 bases had no gene match. The CDR3 is 13 residues long. CDR1 is SGDLS and CDR2 is YYNGEE in the germline V gene.

This clonotype came up a few times. The V and J genes are TRBV20-1 and TRBJ2-7, with D perhaps TRBD2 (6 bases). The CDR3 runs 16 residues. Germline CDR1 is DFQATT and CDR2 is SNEGSKA (reference sequence). The V and J ends lost 2 bases and 7 bases respectively, with 24 bases between them. CDR3: CSARSSAQGGVGEQYF. CDR3 bases: TGCAGTGCTAGATCATCCGCCCAGGGAGGTGTAGGGGAGCAGTACTTC.

This clonotype has only a few counts. The chain uses TRBV5-6 and TRBJ2-2; D is possibly TRBD1 (5 bases). Trimming stripped 4 bases from V and 8 bases from J, with 18 bases between. Looked up from germline, CDR1 is SGHDT and CDR2 is YYEEEE. This CDR3 has 15 amino acids. CDR3 in amino acids: CASSTMTVNAGELFF. CDR3 bases: TGTGCCAGCAGCACTATGACAGTAAATGCTGGGGAGCTGTTTTTT.

The CDR3 protein is CASSRKPGQYTDTQYF. Written as DNA, the CDR3 is TGTGCCAGCAGCAGAAAACCGGGACAGTACACAGATACGCAGTATTTT. This chain uses TRBV28 with TRBJ2-3; TRBD1 aligns across 7 bases. The V segment lost 6 bases and the J segment 2 bases; nucleotides outside the gene matches: 11. This CDR3 has 16 amino acids. CDR1 and CDR2 from the germline V gene are MDHEN and SYDVKM.

J is TRBJ1-6 and V is TRBV19, with TRBD1 identical over 11 bases. V was clipped by 7 bases and J by 11 bases; unmatched bases: 10. Germline V gene sequence: CDR1 LNHDA, CDR2 SQIVND (reference sequence). This CDR3 region has 15 residues. This CDR3 is CASTPGTGGYAPLHF. In nucleotides, the CDR3 is TGTGCCAGTACCCCCGGGACAGGGGGGTACGCACCCCTCCACTTT. The full variable domain, in which reference TRBV19 and TRBJ1-6 provide the parts outside the CDR3, is DGGITQSPKYLFRKEGQNVTLSCEQNLNHDAMYWYRQDPGQGLRLIYYSQIVNDFQKGDIAEGYSVSREKKESFPLTVTSAQKNPTAFYLCASTPGTGGYAPLHFGNGTRLTVT.

This clonotype was recorded a few times. The V gene is TRBV6-5, the J gene TRBJ2-5; D remains unclear. V was pared by 6 bases and J by 4 bases, with 21 bases between. The CDR3 covers 16 residues. In germline, CDR1 is MNHEY, CDR2 SVGAGI. The DNA of the CDR3 is TGTGCCAGCAGCGTACTCCGTAGGACGTCTGCAGAGACCCAGTACTTC. This encodes CASSVLRRTSAETQYF.

In its sample, this clonotype was seen a few times. The genes are TRBV10-2 and TRBJ2-3; no firm D call. Per the germline V gene, CDR1 is WSHSY and CDR2 is SAAADI. V shed 2 bases and J shed 6 bases, with 3 bases lying between them. The CDR3 covers 11 residues. The CDR3 spells CASSESDTQYF. DNA for the CDR3: TGCGCCAGCAGTGAGAGTGATACGCAGTATTTT.

The gene calls are TRBV5-6 and TRBJ2-2; TRBD1 is a possible D gene (5 bases). V lost 2 bases and J lost 4, with 15 bases in between. The CDR3 runs 16 residues. In germline, CDR1 is SGHDT, CDR2 YYEEEE. The CDR3: CASSFRFAGPTGELFF. CDR3 bases: TGTGCCAGCAGCTTTAGGTTCGCAGGGCCCACCGGGGAGCTGTTTTTT.

Ten or more counts support this clonotype. The chain links TRBV7-9 to TRBJ2-2; D is unresolved. In germline, CDR1 is SEHNR, CDR2 FQNEAQ (reference sequence). The CDR3 is 14 amino acids. V was pared by 5 bases and J by 4 bases, with 11 bases between. The CDR3 is CASSLHLSTGELFF. DNA for the CDR3: TGTGCCAGCAGCCTACATCTTAGCACCGGGGAGCTGTTTTTT.

V gene TRBV19 combines with J gene TRBJ2-3; either TRBD1 or TRBD2 may fit D (5 bases each). Per the germline V gene, CDR1 is LNHDA and CDR2 is SQIVND (reference sequence). V was cut by 7 bases and J by 5 bases, with 10 bases left in between. The CDR3 has 12 amino acids. CDR3 protein: CASTRDGDTQYF. CDR3 bases: TGTGCCAGTACCCGGGACGGAGATACGCAGTATTTT.

There are many counts of this clonotype. J is TRBJ1-5 and V is TRBV7-8, with D possibly TRBD1 on 5 matching bases. CDR3 length: 17 residues. The V and J ends lost 1 base and 4 bases respectively, with 17 bases between them. CDR1 is SGHVS and CDR2 is FQNEAQ in the germline V gene. This CDR3 is CASSLGYRGRVNQPQHF. DNA of the CDR3: TGTGCCAGCAGCTTAGGGTATCGGGGCAGGGTAAATCAGCCCCAGCATTTT.